These 29 T cell receptor beta chains were sequenced from one sample in a study of early T cells in non-severe SARS-CoV-2 infection. TCRdb itself ran the 5' RACE reads through MiXCR, one entry per CDR3 protein. The sample holds tens of thousands of distinct CDR3 sequences, under 9.5% seen once. Sequencing input: whole blood. The origin of the receptors is an adult who was a healthcare worker with PCR-confirmed SARS-CoV-2 infection or an uninfected control (not recorded which).

At least ten counts were recorded for this clonotype. This chain links TRBV4-2 with TRBJ2-3; D perhaps matches TRBD1 (6 bases). Trimming removed 4 bases at V and 4 bases at J, with 12 bases between. CDR1 and CDR2 (germline): LGHNA, YNFKEQ. This CDR3 contains 14 residues. The CDR3 region has the DNA TGTGCCAGCAGCCTCGAGGGGGATGCAGATACGCAGTATTTT. Translating it yields CASSLEGDADTQYF.

This clonotype occurred many times. The chain is built from TRBV20-1 and TRBJ1-1, with a weak D call TRBD1 (6 bases). Germline loops: CDR1 DFQATT, CDR2 SNEGSKA (reference sequence). Trimming removed 0 bases from V and 6 bases from J, with 23 bases in between. The CDR3 length is 17 residues. The CDR3 loop reads CSARDSQTRGSRAEAFF. The CDR3 coding sequence is TGCAGTGCTAGAGATTCTCAGACCAGGGGTTCTAGGGCTGAAGCTTTCTTT.

The chain is built from TRBV21-1 and TRBJ2-5; the D call of TRBD2 is as the table states it, not checked on the DNA. TRBV21-1 counts as a pseudogene. CDR3 length: 18 residues. The CDR3 DNA sequence: TGTGCCAGCAGCAAAACGGCACCCCTAGGCGGGGGGGAAGAGACCCAGTACTTC. This sequence encodes CASSKTAPLGGGEETQYF.

V is TRBV18 and J is TRBJ2-2; 7 bases are a match to TRBD1. The ends lost 4 bases at V and 0 bases at J; junction bases unmatched: 11. The CDR3 spans 18 residues. Germline V gives CDR1 KGHSH, CDR2 LQKENI. DNA for the CDR3: TGTGCCAGCTCACTGAGTCCGCCGACAGGGTCGAACACCGGGGAGCTGTTTTTT. It codes for CASSLSPPTGSNTGELFF.

The sample holds many counts of this clonotype. The rearrangement joins TRBV12-3 or TRBV12-4 to TRBJ2-3; possibly TRBD1 for D (5 bases). V was pared by 11 bases and J by 0 bases, with 15 bases between. The CDR3 spans 14 residues. This CDR3 is CASLQGRSTDTQYF. In DNA, the CDR3 is TGTGCCTCTCTCCAGGGAAGAAGCACAGATACGCAGTATTTT.

The gene calls are TRBV18 and TRBJ2-5; possibly TRBD1 or TRBD2 for D (6 bases each). This CDR3 has 16 residues. The germline V gene has CDR1 KGHSH and CDR2 LQKENI. Trimming removed 1 base from V and 2 bases from J, with 14 bases in between. The CDR3 DNA reads TGTGCCAGCTCACCACGCGTACGAGGGGGGCAAGAGACCCAGTACTTC. It is translated as CASSPRVRGGQETQYF. Together with reference TRBV18 and TRBJ2-5, the CDR3 gives the full variable domain: NAGVMQNPRHLVRRRGQEARLRCSPMKGHSHVYWYRQLPEEGLKFMVYLQKENIIDESGMPKERFSAEFPKEGPSILRIQQVVRGDSAAYFCASSPRVRGGQETQYFGPGTRLLVL.

This clonotype was recorded many times. The rearrangement links TRBV7-8 to TRBJ1-1; TRBD1 aligns across 9 bases. Germline V gene lookup returns CDR1 SGHVS and CDR2 FQNEAQ. CDR3 length equals 17 residues. The V gene end was trimmed by 6 bases and the J gene end by 2 bases; junction bases not matched to a gene: 13. CDR3 region: CASRLNRDRATNTEAFF. The CDR3, as DNA: TGTGCCAGCAGATTGAACCGGGACAGGGCGACAAACACTGAAGCTTTCTTT.

This clonotype was counted a few times. The chain joins TRBV6-2 or TRBV6-3 to TRBJ1-5; no clear D gene. The CDR3 consists of 15 residues. The V and J ends lost 4 bases and 2 bases respectively, with 12 bases between them. Germline V gene data show CDR1 as MNHEY and CDR2 as SVGEGT. For the CDR3, the DNA is TGTGCCAGCAGTTTATGGGCAGAGGGCAATCAGCCCCAGCATTTT. It is translated as CASSLWAEGNQPQHF.

This clonotype was picked up many times. The chain recombines TRBV11-2 with TRBJ2-7; D is ambiguous. V lost 5 bases, J lost 7 bases, and 9 bases lay in between. CDR3 length: 11 residues. CDR1 SGHAT and CDR2 FQNNGV come from the germline V gene. CDR3 in amino acids: CASSPPGEQYF. The CDR3 DNA reads TGTGCCAGCAGCCCACCTGGGGAGCAGTACTTC. The full variable domain, completed using reference TRBV11-2 and TRBJ2-7, is EAGVAQSPRYKIIEKRQSVAFWCNPISGHATLYWYQQILGQGPKLLIQFQNNGVVDDSQLPKDRFSAERLKGVDSTLKIQPAKLEDSAVYLCASSPPGEQYFGPGTRLTVT.

Many counts were recorded for this clonotype. V and J are TRBV11-2 and TRBJ1-1; no clear D gene. V lost 2 bases and J lost 0, with 4 bases in between. The germline V gene encodes CDR1 SGHAT and CDR2 FQNNGV. The CDR3 extends over 13 amino acids. CDR3 amino acids: CASSLTVNTEAFF. The CDR3 coding sequence is TGTGCCAGCAGCTTAACGGTGAACACTGAAGCTTTCTTT. The full variable domain, rest sourced from reference TRBV11-2 and TRBJ1-1, is EAGVAQSPRYKIIEKRQSVAFWCNPISGHATLYWYQQILGQGPKLLIQFQNNGVVDDSQLPKDRFSAERLKGVDSTLKIQPAKLEDSAVYLCASSLTVNTEAFFGQGTRLTVV.

This clonotype was found many times. J is TRBJ1-5 and V is TRBV28; 11 positions agree with TRBD1. The CDR3 is 16 residues long. CDR1 and CDR2 from the germline V gene are MDHEN and SYDVKM. The junction had 5 bases not matched to a gene; V was cut back by 6 bases and J by 1 base. The CDR3 spells CASRDGDRGSNQPQHF. DNA of the CDR3: TGTGCCAGCAGGGATGGGGACAGGGGGAGCAATCAGCCCCAGCATTTT.

The table lists this clonotype with many counts. V and J are TRBV27 and TRBJ1-5; D ambiguous. The CDR3 loop spans 17 amino acids. The V gene's germline CDR1 is MNHEY and CDR2 SMNVEV (reference sequence). Deletions cut 0 bases from V and 2 bases from J, with 14 bases between. The CDR3 reads CASSLSLAVLGNQPQHF. The CDR3 DNA reads as TGTGCCAGCAGTTTATCGCTAGCGGTCCTTGGCAATCAGCCCCAGCATTTT.

For this clonotype: A much larger clone is a single base away; this may be a read error. The rearrangement joins TRBV16 to TRBJ1-1, with TRBD1 identical over 7 bases. Germline V gene sequence: CDR1 KGHSY, CDR2 FQNENV. This CDR3 has 14 residues. The CDR3 DNA is TGTGCCTGCAGCCTGTGGACAGGGAACACTGAAGCTTTCTTT. Its protein product is CACSLWTGNTEAFF.

The sample holds one count of this clonotype. A much larger clone lies a single base off, so this may be a read error. This chain links TRBV4-3 with TRBJ2-2; D call uncertain. The CDR3 spans 14 residues. The germline V gene has CDR1 LGHNA and CDR2 YSLEER. The CDR3 spells CASNQDRATGELFF. CDR3 DNA: TGCGCCAGCAACCAAGATCGCGCCACCGGGGAGCTGTTTTTT.

This clonotype has a handful of counts. The rearrangement uses TRBV6-2 or TRBV6-3 and TRBJ2-7; D not resolved. The CDR3 has 13 residues. Germline V gives CDR1 MNHEY, CDR2 SVGEGT. V lost 6 bases, J lost 3 bases, and 12 bases lay in between. CDR3 region: CASRRRGDYEQYF. CDR3 coding DNA: TGTGCCAGCAGGCGTCGAGGTGACTACGAGCAGTACTTC.

V is TRBV14 and J is TRBJ2-7, with D possibly matching TRBD1 (5 bases). The CDR3 is made up of 13 amino acids. Germline V gives CDR1 SGHDN, CDR2 FVKESK. Trimming took 4 bases from V and 3 from J, leaving 10 bases between them. The CDR3 DNA reads as TGTGCCAGCAGCCGCCTACAGGACTACGAGCAGTACTTC. It yields the protein CASSRLQDYEQYF.

This clonotype was counted at least ten times. V and J are TRBV7-9 and TRBJ2-1, with 11 bases lining up with TRBD2. The J segment lost 8 bases and the V segment lost 7 bases, leaving 10 bases of the junction unmatched. This CDR3 has 15 residues. The V gene's germline CDR1 is SEHNR and CDR2 FQNEAQ (reference sequence). The CDR3 region has the DNA TGTGCCAGCACCCTTAGACTAGCGGGGCTCGATGAGCAGTTCTTC. Amino acids: CASTLRLAGLDEQFF.

This clonotype has a handful of counts. The gene calls are TRBV10-2 and TRBJ2-2; D uncertain. CDR1 is WSHSY, CDR2 SAAADI, per germline. CDR3 length equals 13 residues. V was cut by 7 bases and J by 7 bases, with 13 bases left in between. CDR3 in DNA: TGCGCCAGCATGAGAAGCGCAGACGGGGAGCTGTTTTTT. Translated: CASMRSADGELFF.

This clonotype was seen many times. J is TRBJ1-3 and V is TRBV12-3 or TRBV12-4; D remains unclear. V lost 3 bases, J lost 2 bases, and 17 bases lay in between. The CDR3 has 17 residues. In DNA form, the CDR3 reads TGTGCCAGCAGTTTTGGAGACTCGAGGGCGGCTGGAAACACCATATATTTT. Its protein is CASSFGDSRAAGNTIYF.

The chain links TRBV28 to TRBJ1-2, with 11 positions matching TRBD1. Per germline, CDR1 MDHEN and CDR2 SYDVKM. V trimming: 8 bases; J trimming: 1 base; junction bases outside the gene matches: 0. The CDR3 extends over 13 amino acids. Here the CDR3 reads CASGTGGNYGYTF. The CDR3 nucleotides read TGTGCCAGCGGGACAGGGGGTAACTATGGCTACACCTTC.

This clonotype occurred many times. V usage is TRBV19 and J usage is TRBJ2-1; possibly TRBD2 for D (6 bases). The germline gives CDR1 LNHDA, CDR2 SQIVND (reference sequence). The CDR3 totals 12 residues. V lost 3 bases and J 7 bases, leaving 7 bases between the germline ends. CDR3 DNA: TGTGCCAGTAGTATCGGGGGAAATGAGCAGTTCTTC. Its translation is CASSIGGNEQFF.

This clonotype was seen repeatedly, ten times or more. The rearrangement joins TRBV27 to TRBJ1-1; D uncertain. Trimming shortened V by 3 bases and J by 3 bases, and 8 bases separated the two germline ends. The CDR3 has 13 residues. The germline V gene has CDR1 MNHEY and CDR2 SMNVEV (reference sequence). This CDR3 is CASSFGHYTEAFF. The DNA for the CDR3 is TGTGCCAGCAGTTTCGGGCATTACACTGAAGCTTTCTTT.

The chain carries TRBV9 and TRBJ2-1; D ambiguous. CDR1 and CDR2 (germline): SGDLS, YYNGEE. The CDR3 has 13 amino acids. V lost 0 bases and J lost 5, with 6 bases in between. The DNA of the CDR3 is TGTGCCAGCAGCGTAGGAAACAACAATGAGCAGTTCTTC. Amino acid sequence: CASSVGNNNEQFF.

The chain has TRBV6-6 and TRBJ2-5; 8 nucleotides line up with TRBD1. The length of the CDR3 is 16 residues. Germline-derived CDR1 and CDR2 are MNHNY and SVGAGI (reference sequence). Trimming took 6 bases from V and 4 from J; bases not matched to a gene: 13. The CDR3 loop is CASRNSRTGNRETQYF. DNA of the CDR3: TGTGCCAGCAGAAACTCCAGGACAGGGAATCGAGAGACCCAGTACTTC.

This clonotype was detected a few times. The chain recombines TRBV4-2 with TRBJ2-7; D is unresolved. Trimming removed 0 bases at V and 1 base at J, with 10 bases between. This CDR3 is built from 15 residues. Germline values: CDR1 LGHNA, CDR2 YNFKEQ. In nucleotides, the CDR3 is TGTGCCAGCAGCCAAGACCAACTCCCTTCCTACGAGCAGTACTTC. Translation: CASSQDQLPSYEQYF.

V gene TRBV6-2 or TRBV6-3 combines with J gene TRBJ2-3, with D maybe TRBD2 (6 bases). The CDR3 sequence is 11 residues long. CDR1 MNHEY and CDR2 SVGEGT come from the germline V gene. The V gene lost 7 bases and the J gene lost 6 bases, with 8 bases spanning the gap. The CDR3 loop reads CASTSEDTQYF. CDR3 bases: TGTGCCAGCACTAGCGAGGATACGCAGTATTTT.

In this sample, this clonotype turned up a few times. In DNA, the CDR3 is TGTGCCAGCAGGGACAGGAACACAGATACGCAGTATTTT. It encodes CASRDRNTDTQYF. The chain couples TRBV6-6 to TRBJ2-3; 7 bases are a match to TRBD1. The germline V gene encodes CDR1 MNHNY and CDR2 SVGAGI (reference sequence). The CDR3 extends over 13 amino acids. J gave up 2 bases and V 6 bases, and 2 bases lay outside the gene matches.

The table lists this clonotype with a few counts. The rearrangement joins TRBV9 to TRBJ1-5; perhaps TRBD1 as D (5 bases). The ends were cut back, 0 bases at V and 6 bases at J, with 10 bases in the middle. This CDR3 has 14 amino acids. CDR1 SGDLS and CDR2 YYNGEE come from the germline V gene. The CDR3 loop reads CASSVAGGIQPQHF. The CDR3 DNA reads TGTGCCAGCAGCGTAGCTGGGGGTATTCAGCCCCAGCATTTT. Drawing the rest from reference TRBV9 and TRBJ1-5, the complete variable domain is DSGVTQTPKHLITATGQRVTLRCSPRSGDLSVYWYQQSLDQGLQFLIQYYNGEERAKGNILERFSAQQFPDLHSELNLSSLELGDSALYFCASSVAGGIQPQHFGDGTRLSIL.

This clonotype was counted between two and nine times. The V call is TRBV7-9, the J call TRBJ1-6, with 7 bases that match TRBD1. CDR1 is SEHNR, CDR2 FQNEAQ, per germline (reference sequence). The CDR3 covers 15 residues. The V segment lost 5 bases and the J segment 6 bases; nucleotides outside the gene matches: 7. As DNA, the CDR3 is TGTGCCAGCAGCCTACAGGGGCCTCCTAATTCACCCCTCCACTTT. It translates to CASSLQGPPNSPLHF.